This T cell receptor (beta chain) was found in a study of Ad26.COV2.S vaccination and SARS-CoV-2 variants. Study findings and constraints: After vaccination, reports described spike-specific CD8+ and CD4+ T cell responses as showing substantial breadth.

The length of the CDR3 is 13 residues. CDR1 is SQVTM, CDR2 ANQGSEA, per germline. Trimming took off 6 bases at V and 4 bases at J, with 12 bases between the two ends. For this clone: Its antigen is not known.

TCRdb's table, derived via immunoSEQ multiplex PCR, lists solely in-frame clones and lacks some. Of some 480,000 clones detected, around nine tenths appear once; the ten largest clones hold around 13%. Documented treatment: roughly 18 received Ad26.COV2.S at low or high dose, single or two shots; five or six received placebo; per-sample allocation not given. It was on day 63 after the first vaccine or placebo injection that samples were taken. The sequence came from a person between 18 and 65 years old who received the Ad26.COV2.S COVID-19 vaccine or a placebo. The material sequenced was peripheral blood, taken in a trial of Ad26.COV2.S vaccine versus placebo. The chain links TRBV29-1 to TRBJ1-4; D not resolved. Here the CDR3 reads CSVGHSLNEKLFF. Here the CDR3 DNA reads TGCAGCGTAGGGCACTCTCTTAATGAAAAACTGTTTTTT.